The source of this T cell receptor (beta chain) is a study of cytomegalovirus exposure and HLA in healthy donors. The CDR3 loop spans 10 amino acids. Clones were read by immunoSEQ multiplex PCR, and TCRdb kept only the in-frame ones, dropping some. This sample has 160,000 or so clones, with 84% found just once. This receptor was identified in a man younger than 45 in good health and CMV-seropositive. Specimen: PBMCs. The chain employs TRBV12-2 and TRBJ2-3; the table calls TRBD1, which could not be checked here. TRBV12-2 is a recognized pseudogene. This CDR3 reads CAPGTDTQYF. CDR3 in DNA: TGTGCCCCAGGAACAGATACGCAGTATTTT.